A selection of T cell receptor beta chains follows, all from one sample in a study of blood T cell repertoires in COVID-19. The repertoire was sequenced with immunoSEQ multiplex PCR; TCRdb's copy has only in-frame clones and lacks some. The table has some 30,000 clones, nearly 90% seen once. Specimen: peripheral blood. The source of these receptors is a human donor with acute or convalescent COVID-19. The donor label of this sample is uncertain. Both conserved end residues are part of each CDR3. Clone size, where shown, is once, few, many, or a class for clones that have expanded.

v_gene,j_gene,abundance,CDR3aa
TRBV6-5,TRBJ1-2,NA,CASSPLGGAQNGYTF
TRBV19,TRBJ2-2,NA,CASSIADRGRTGELFF
TRBV5-1,TRBJ1-1,NA,CASSLGPGTEAFF
TRBV19,TRBJ1-6,NA,CASSILGQGNYNSPLHF
TRBV6-2/TRBV6-3,TRBJ2-5,NA,CASSYPQRQETQYF
TRBV11-3,TRBJ2-1,few,CASTPGGLVGNEQFF
TRBV6-6,TRBJ1-2,few,CASSYEGQYGYTF
TRBV5-1,TRBJ2-2,NA,CASSLEGPGGSSGELFF
TRBV29-1,TRBJ1-1,NA,CSAAGALNTEAFF
TRBV5-1,TRBJ2-3,NA,CASTGLSTDTQYF
TRBV10-3,TRBJ2-7,once,CAISVAGVTYEQYF
TRBV19,TRBJ1-4,NA,CASRSLFSVIANEKLFF
TRBV29-1,TRBJ1-1,NA,CSALSTEAFF
TRBV19,TRBJ1-4,once,CASSAPRDFVKLFF
TRBV27,TRBJ2-1,once,CASSLRSSGQGRGEQFF
TRBV18,TRBJ2-3,NA,CASSLGQGHTDTQYF
TRBV5-1,TRBJ2-7,NA,CASRYRESDEQYF
TRBV10-3,TRBJ1-4,NA,CAISDEGRMATNEKLFF
TRBV7-9,TRBJ2-5,few,CASSLGRLAGVETQYF
TRBV18,TRBJ2-1,NA,CASSPGTGSYNEQFF
TRBV6-5,TRBJ1-2,NA,CASSYQSAGGRGYTF
TRBV5-1,TRBJ2-2,NA,CASRLTSGNTGELFF
TRBV5-4,TRBJ2-1,once,CASSLKREPEQFF
TRBV18,TRBJ2-4,NA,CASSPPAAKNIQYF
TRBV14,TRBJ2-2,NA,CASSLHRDRELRANTGELFF
TRBV2,TRBJ2-3,NA,CASRVTGLSTDTQYF
TRBV27,TRBJ2-1,NA,CASSLISVAGGSYNEQFF
TRBV9,TRBJ2-2,NA,CASSVAGLAGQLFF
TRBV6-5,TRBJ2-7,few,CASSPGQGPTYEQYF
TRBV5-4,TRBJ2-1,NA,CASSPTAGSSYNEQFF
TRBV9,TRBJ2-7,NA,CASSGSEGSSYEQYF
TRBV5-1,TRBJ1-3,NA,CASSETGPSSGNTIYF
TRBV9,TRBJ2-5,NA,CASSVASNSQETQYF
TRBV27,TRBJ2-7,once,CASSLRARGSPYEQYF
TRBV7-9,TRBJ1-5,few,CASSQGTGNQPQHF
TRBV18,TRBJ1-1,NA,CASSQSTNMNTEAFF
TRBV7-2,TRBJ2-5,once,CASSRQGVLETQYF
TRBV19,TRBJ2-7,NA,CASSIVEGNEQYF
TRBV10-1,TRBJ2-2,NA,CASSISGAPDTGELFF
TRBV6-2/TRBV6-3,TRBJ2-5,NA,CASSYPLAGDETQYF
TRBV2,TRBJ1-5,once,CASRRGENQPQHF
TRBV30,TRBJ2-5,NA,CAWSTGTSQETQYF
TRBV24-1,TRBJ2-3,NA,CATSDLLGTSTDTQYF
TRBV6-2/TRBV6-3,TRBJ1-2,NA,CASSDRTGTDPYGYTF
TRBV14,TRBJ1-6,NA,CASRRPDRVFDSPLHF
TRBV19,TRBJ2-7,NA,CASSGRAGYEQYF
TRBV5-1,TRBJ2-3,NA,CASSFGTSGYTDTQYF